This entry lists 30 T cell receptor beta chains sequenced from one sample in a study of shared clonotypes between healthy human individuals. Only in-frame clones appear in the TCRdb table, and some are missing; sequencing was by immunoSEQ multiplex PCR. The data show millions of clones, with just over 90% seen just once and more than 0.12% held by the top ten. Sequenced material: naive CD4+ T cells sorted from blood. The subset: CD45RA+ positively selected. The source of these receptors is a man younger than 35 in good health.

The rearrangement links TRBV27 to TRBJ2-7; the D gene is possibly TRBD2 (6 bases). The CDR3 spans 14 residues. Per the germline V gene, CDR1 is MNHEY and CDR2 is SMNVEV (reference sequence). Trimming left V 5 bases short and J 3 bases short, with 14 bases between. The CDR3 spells CASSLGRDFYEQYF. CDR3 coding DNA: TGTGCCAGCAGTCTAGGCCGGGACTTCTACGAGCAGTACTTC.

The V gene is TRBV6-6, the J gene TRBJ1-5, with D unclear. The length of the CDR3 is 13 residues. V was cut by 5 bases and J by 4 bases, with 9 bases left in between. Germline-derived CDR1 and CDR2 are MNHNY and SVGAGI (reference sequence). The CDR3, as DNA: TGTGCCAGCAGTCCCCCCGGGAATCAGCCCCAGCATTTT. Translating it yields CASSPPGNQPQHF.

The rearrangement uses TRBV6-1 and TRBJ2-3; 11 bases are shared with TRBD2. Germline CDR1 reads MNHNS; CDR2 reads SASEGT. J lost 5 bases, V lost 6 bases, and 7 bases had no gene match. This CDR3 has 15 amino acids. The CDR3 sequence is CASRLSGGAGDTQYF. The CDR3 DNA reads TGTGCCAGCAGACTTAGCGGGGGGGCAGGAGATACGCAGTATTTT.

CDR3 DNA: TGTGCCAGCAGTGCAGGGATATCTAGCACAGATACGCAGTATTTT. Its translation is CASSAGISSTDTQYF. The gene calls are TRBV9 and TRBJ2-3; weak D call: TRBD1 (5 bases). Looked up from germline, CDR1 is SGDLS and CDR2 is YYNGEE. Trimming removed 5 bases at V and 0 bases at J, with 13 bases between. The CDR3 runs to 15 residues.

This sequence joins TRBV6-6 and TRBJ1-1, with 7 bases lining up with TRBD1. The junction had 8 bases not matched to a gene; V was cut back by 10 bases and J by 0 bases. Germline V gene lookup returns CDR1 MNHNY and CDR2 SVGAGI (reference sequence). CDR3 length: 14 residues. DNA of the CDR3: TGTGCCACCACACGGGACAGCATGAACACTGAAGCTTTCTTT. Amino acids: CATTRDSMNTEAFF.

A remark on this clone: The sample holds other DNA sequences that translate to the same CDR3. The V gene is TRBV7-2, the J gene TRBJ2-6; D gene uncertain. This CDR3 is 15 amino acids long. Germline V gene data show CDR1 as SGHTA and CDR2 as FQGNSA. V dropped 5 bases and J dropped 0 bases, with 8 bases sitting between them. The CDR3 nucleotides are TGTGCCAGCAGCCTTCGGAGCTCTGGGGCCAACGTCCTGACTTTC. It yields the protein CASSLRSSGANVLTF.

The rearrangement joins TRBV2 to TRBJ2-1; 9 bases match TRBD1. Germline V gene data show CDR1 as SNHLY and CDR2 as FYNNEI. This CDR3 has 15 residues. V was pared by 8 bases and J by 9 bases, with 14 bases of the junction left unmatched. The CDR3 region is CASYLSGQGASEQFF. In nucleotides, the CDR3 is TGTGCCAGCTACCTATCGGGACAGGGCGCTTCTGAGCAGTTCTTC.

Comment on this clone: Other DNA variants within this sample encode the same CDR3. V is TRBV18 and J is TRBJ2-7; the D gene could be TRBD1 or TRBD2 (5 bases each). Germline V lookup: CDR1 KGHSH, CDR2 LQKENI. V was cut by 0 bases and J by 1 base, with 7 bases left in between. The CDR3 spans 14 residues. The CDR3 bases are TGTGCCAGCTCACCACCGGGGACGTCCTACGAGCAGTACTTC. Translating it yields CASSPPGTSYEQYF.

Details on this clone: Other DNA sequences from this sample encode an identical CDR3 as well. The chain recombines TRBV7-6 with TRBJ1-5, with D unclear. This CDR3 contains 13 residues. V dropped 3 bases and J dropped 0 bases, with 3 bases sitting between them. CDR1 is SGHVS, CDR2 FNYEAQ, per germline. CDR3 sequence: CASSLNSNQPQHF. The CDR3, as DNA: TGTGCCAGCAGCTTGAATAGCAATCAGCCCCAGCATTTT.

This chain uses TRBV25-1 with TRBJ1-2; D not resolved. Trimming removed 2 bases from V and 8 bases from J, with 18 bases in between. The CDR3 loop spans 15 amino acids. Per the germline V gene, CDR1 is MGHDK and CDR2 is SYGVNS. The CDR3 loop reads CASSEQRRGPGGYTF. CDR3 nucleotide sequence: TGTGCCAGCAGTGAACAGAGACGGGGTCCGGGCGGCTACACCTTC.

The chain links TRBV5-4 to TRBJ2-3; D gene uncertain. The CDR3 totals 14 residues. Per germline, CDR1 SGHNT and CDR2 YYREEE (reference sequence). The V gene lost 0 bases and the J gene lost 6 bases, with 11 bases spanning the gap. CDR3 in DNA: TGTGCCAGCAGCTTGGGATCGATCGCCGATACGCAGTATTTT. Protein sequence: CASSLGSIADTQYF. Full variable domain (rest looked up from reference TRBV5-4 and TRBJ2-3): ETGVTQSPTHLIKTRGQQVTLRCSSQSGHNTVSWYQQALGQGPQFIFQYYREEENGRGNFPPRFSGLQFPNYSSELNVNALELDDSALYLCASSLGSIADTQYFGPGTRLTVL.

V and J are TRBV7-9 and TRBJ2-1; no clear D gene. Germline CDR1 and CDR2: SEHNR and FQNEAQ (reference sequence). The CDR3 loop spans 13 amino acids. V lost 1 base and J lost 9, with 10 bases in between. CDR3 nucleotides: TGTGCCAGCAGCTTAGTAGGGATTGGTGAGCAGTTCTTC. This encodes CASSLVGIGEQFF.

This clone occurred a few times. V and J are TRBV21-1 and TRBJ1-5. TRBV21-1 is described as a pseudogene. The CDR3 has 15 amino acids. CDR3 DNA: TGTGCCAGCCCCTTCGGGGGAGATAGCAATCAGCCCCAGCATTTT. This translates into CASPFGGDSNQPQHF.

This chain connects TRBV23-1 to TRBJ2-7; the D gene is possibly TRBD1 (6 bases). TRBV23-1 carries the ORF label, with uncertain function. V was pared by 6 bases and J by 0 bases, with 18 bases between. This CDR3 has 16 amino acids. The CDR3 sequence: CASSQGPDRDSYEQYF. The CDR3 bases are TGCGCCAGCAGCCAGGGACCGGACAGAGACTCCTACGAGCAGTACTTC.

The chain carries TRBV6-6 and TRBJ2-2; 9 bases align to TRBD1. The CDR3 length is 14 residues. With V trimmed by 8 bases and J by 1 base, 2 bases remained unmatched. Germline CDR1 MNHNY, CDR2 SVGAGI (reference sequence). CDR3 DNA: TGTGCCAGCGGACAGGGGCTGAACACCGGGGAGCTGTTTTTT. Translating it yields CASGQGLNTGELFF.

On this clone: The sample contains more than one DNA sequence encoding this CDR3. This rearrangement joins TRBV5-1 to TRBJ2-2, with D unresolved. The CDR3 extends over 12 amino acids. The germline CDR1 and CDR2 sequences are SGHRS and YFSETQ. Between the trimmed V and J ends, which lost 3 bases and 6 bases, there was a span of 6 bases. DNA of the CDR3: TGCGCCAGCAGCTCCCCCCCCGGGGAGCTGTTTTTT. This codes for CASSSPPGELFF.

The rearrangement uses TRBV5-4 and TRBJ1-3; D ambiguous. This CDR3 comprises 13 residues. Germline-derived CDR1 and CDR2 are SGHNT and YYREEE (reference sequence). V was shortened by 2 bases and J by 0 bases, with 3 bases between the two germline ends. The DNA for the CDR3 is TGTGCCAGCAGCTTTGACTCTGGAAACACCATATATTTT. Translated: CASSFDSGNTIYF.

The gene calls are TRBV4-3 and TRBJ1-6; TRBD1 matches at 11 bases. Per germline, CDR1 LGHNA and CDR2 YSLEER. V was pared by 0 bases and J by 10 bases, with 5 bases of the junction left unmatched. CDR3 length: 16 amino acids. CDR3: CASSQDDGQGASPLHF. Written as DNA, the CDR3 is TGCGCCAGCAGCCAAGATGACGGACAGGGGGCGTCACCCCTCCACTTT.

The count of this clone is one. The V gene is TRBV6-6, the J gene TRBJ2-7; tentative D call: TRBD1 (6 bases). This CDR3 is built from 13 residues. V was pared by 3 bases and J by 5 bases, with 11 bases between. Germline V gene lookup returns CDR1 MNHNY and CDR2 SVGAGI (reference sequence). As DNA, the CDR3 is TGTGCCAGCAGTTATCCGACAGGAGACGAGCAGTACTTC. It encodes CASSYPTGDEQYF.

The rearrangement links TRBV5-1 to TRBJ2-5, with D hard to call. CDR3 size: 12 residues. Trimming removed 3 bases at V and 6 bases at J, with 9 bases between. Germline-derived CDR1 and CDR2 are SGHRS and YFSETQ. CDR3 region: CASSSSLQTQYF. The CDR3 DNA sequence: TGCGCCAGCAGCTCATCTTTGCAGACCCAGTACTTC.

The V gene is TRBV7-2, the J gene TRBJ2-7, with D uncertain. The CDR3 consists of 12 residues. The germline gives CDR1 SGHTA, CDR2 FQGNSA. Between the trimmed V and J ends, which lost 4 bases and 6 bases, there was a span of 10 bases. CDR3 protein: CASSSGPGEQYF. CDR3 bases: TGTGCCAGCAGCTCTGGGCCAGGCGAGCAGTACTTC.

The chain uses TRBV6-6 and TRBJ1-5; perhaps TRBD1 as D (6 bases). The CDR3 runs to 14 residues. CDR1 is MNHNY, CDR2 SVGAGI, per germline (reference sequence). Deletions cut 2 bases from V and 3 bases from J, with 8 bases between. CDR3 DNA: TGTGCCAGCAGTTACGGGGACACCAATCAGCCCCAGCATTTT. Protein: CASSYGDTNQPQHF.

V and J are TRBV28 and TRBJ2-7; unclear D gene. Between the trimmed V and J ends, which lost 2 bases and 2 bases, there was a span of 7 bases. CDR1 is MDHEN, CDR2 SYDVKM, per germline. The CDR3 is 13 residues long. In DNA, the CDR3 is TGTGCCAGCAGTTTAACGACCACCTACGAGCAGTACTTC. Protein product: CASSLTTTYEQYF.

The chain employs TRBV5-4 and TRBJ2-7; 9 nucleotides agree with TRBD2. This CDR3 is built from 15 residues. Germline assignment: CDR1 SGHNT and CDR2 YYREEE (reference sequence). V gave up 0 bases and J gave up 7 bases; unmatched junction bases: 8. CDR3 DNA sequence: TGTGCCAGCAGCTTGGATGGACTAGCGAGCGGAGAGCAGTACTTC. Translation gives CASSLDGLASGEQYF.

The CDR3 DNA reads as TGTGCCAGCAGGAGATTGAGGGGGGATTACAATGAGCAGTTCTTC. Translated, it gives CASRRLRGDYNEQFF. J is TRBJ2-1 and V is TRBV6-1; D may match TRBD1 or TRBD2 (6 bases each). V shed 6 bases and J shed 4 bases, with 16 bases lying between them. Germline CDR1 is MNHNS and CDR2 is SASEGT. The CDR3 covers 15 residues.

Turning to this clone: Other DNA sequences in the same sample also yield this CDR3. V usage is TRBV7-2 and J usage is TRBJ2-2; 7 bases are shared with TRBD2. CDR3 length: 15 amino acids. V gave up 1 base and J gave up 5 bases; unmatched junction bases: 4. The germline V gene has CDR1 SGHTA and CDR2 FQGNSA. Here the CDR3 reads CASSLGLAATGELFF. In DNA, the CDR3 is TGTGCCAGCAGCTTAGGGCTAGCGGCAACCGGGGAGCTGTTTTTT.

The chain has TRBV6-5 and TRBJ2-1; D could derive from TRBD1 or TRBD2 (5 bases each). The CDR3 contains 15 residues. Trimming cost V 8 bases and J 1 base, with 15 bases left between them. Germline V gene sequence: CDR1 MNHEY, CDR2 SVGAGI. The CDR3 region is CASHHSGLSYNEQFF. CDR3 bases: TGTGCCAGCCATCATTCGGGGCTATCCTACAATGAGCAGTTCTTC.

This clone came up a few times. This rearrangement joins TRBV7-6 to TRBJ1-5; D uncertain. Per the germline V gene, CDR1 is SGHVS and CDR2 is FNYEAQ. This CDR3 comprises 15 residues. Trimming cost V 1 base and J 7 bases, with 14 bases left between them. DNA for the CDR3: TGTGCCAGCAGCTTAGAGCGCGATGATTTCCAGCCCCAGCATTTT. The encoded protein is CASSLERDDFQPQHF.

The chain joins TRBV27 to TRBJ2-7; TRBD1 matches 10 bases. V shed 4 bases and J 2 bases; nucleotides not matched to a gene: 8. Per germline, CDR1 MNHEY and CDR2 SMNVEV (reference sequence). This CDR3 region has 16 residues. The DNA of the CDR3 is TGTGCCAGCAGTTCCTACCGGGACAGGGGCACCTACGAGCAGTACTTC. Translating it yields CASSSYRDRGTYEQYF.

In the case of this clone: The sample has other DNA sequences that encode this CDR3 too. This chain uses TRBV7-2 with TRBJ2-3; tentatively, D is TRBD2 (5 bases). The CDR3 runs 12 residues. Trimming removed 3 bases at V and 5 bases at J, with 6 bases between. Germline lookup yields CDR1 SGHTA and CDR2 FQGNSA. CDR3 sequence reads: CASSFRGDTQYF. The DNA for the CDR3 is TGTGCCAGCAGCTTCCGGGGAGATACGCAGTATTTT.